The rows below give T cell receptor beta chains drawn from one sample of a study of human T cells and chemical hapten exposure. A single record per CDR3 protein comes from TCRdb applying MiXCR to the RACE reads. The sample lists about 190,000 distinct CDR3 sequences, 24% occurring once. This specimen was whole blood, taken in connection with sensitization to the hapten diphenylcyclopropenone (DPC). These receptors were obtained from a woman in her 40s with alopecia areata. Some clones in this sample may be carry-over from other donors' samples. CDR3s include the opening cysteine and the closing phenylalanine or tryptophan. A D gene is named only where the DNA matches it firmly. A row's size may be missing; if present it is once, few, many or a size class.

cdr3_aa cdr3_nt d_call j_call v_call clone_size
CASSLGTSGGELFF TGTGCCAGCAGCTTGGGGACTAGCGGCGGGGAGCTGTTTTTT TRBD2 TRBJ2-2 TRBV7-6 -
CASSLTLGTAEAFF TGTGCCAGCAGCCTTACCCTAGGGACAGCAGAAGCTTTCTTT TRBD1 TRBJ1-1 TRBV3-1 -
CASSYRPVTPEEQYF TGTGCCAGCAGTTACCGTCCCGTGACCCCTGAGGAGCAGTACTTC - TRBJ2-7 TRBV28 -
CASSIGTSGNSYEQYF TGTGCCAGCAGCATAGGGACTAGCGGGAACTCCTACGAGCAGTACTTC TRBD2 TRBJ2-7 TRBV7-2 -
CASGFLNEQFF TGTGCCAGCGGCTTCCTGAATGAGCAGTTCTTC - TRBJ2-1 TRBV25-1 -
CASSQVGLAGEEQYF TGTGCCAGCAGCCAGGTCGGACTAGCGGGAGAAGAGCAGTACTTC TRBD2 TRBJ2-7 TRBV28 few
CASSRVGETQYF TGTGCTAGCAGCAGGGTGGGGGAGACCCAGTACTTC - TRBJ2-5 TRBV7-8 -
CASSPRGIYEQYF TGTGCCAGCAGCCCGAGAGGGATCTACGAGCAGTACTTC - TRBJ2-7 TRBV28 few
CSADGGSSTDTQYF TGCAGTGCTGACGGGGGGTCAAGCACAGATACGCAGTATTTT TRBD2 TRBJ2-3 TRBV20-1 -
CASSWTADNTEAFF TGTGCCAGCAGCTGGACAGCTGACAACACTGAAGCTTTCTTT - TRBJ1-1 TRBV27 few
CASSWDGTHTQYF TGTGCCAGCAGTTGGGACGGAACACATACGCAGTATTTT - TRBJ2-3 TRBV6-2/TRBV6-3 -
CASEGGSYEQYF TGTGCCAGCGAGGGCGGGAGCTACGAGCAGTACTTC TRBD2 TRBJ2-7 TRBV2 few
CASSRGAFYEQYF TGTGCCAGCAGCCGCGGGGCGTTCTACGAGCAGTACTTC - TRBJ2-7 TRBV7-3 -
CAKSHRSSPYEQYF TGTGCCAAGTCGCATCGGAGCTCCCCGTACGAGCAGTACTTC - TRBJ2-7 TRBV28 many
CSATPSSGNTIYF TGCAGTGCTACTCCGAGCTCTGGAAACACCATATATTTT - TRBJ1-3 TRBV20-1 -
CASSLVSGGGYTF TGTGCCAGCAGCTTAGTCTCCGGAGGCGGCTACACCTTC - TRBJ1-2 TRBV7-8 -
CASSQLGLGELFF TGTGCCAGCAGCCAACTAGGTCTTGGGGAGCTGTTTTTT - TRBJ2-2 TRBV3-1 few
CASISPGALTDTQYF TGCGCCAGCATATCTCCGGGGGCCCTCACAGATACGCAGTATTTT - TRBJ2-3 TRBV23-1 -
CASSSRTASSTDTQYF TGTGCCAGCAGTTCGAGGACCGCCTCCTCCACAGATACGCAGTATTTT - TRBJ2-3 TRBV27 few
CSPQLRGAYEQYF TGCAGTCCGCAGTTGAGGGGCGCCTACGAGCAGTACTTC - TRBJ2-7 TRBV20-1 -
CASSQEGPRARGDTQYF TGTGCCAGCAGCCAAGAAGGGCCGCGAGCTAGGGGGGATACGCAGTATTTT - TRBJ2-3 TRBV4-2 few
CASRRSGTAFEQYF TGTGCCAGCAGGCGTTCCGGGACGGCATTCGAGCAGTACTTC - TRBJ2-7 TRBV6-1 -
CATSNGGHSNQPQHF TGTGCCACCAGTAACGGGGGGCATAGCAATCAGCCCCAGCATTTT - TRBJ1-5 TRBV24-1 -
CASSYNGRAYTGELFF TGTGCCAGCAGTTACAACGGGAGGGCGTACACCGGGGAGCTGTTTTTT TRBD2 TRBJ2-2 TRBV6-2/TRBV6-3 once
CSVEAPEVGNTIYF TGCAGCGTTGAAGCTCCGGAGGTGGGAAACACCATATATTTT - TRBJ1-3 TRBV29-1 few
CSAPLLGQETQYF TGCAGTGCCCCCCTACTAGGACAGGAGACCCAGTACTTC - TRBJ2-5 TRBV20-1 -
CASSQTGQGPIQYF TGTGCCAGCAGCCAAACCGGACAGGGACCGATTCAGTACTTC TRBD1 TRBJ2-4 TRBV28 few
CASSEEDRVHEQFF TGTGCCAGCAGTGAGGAGGACAGGGTCCATGAGCAGTTCTTC TRBD1 TRBJ2-1 TRBV28 -
CASSSMTGSEAFF TGTGCCAGCAGTTCGATGACAGGGTCTGAAGCTTTCTTT TRBD1 TRBJ1-1 TRBV12-3/TRBV12-4 few
CSARDGTRGTDTQYF TGCAGTGCTAGAGACGGGACACGAGGCACAGATACGCAGTATTTT - TRBJ2-3 TRBV20-1 -
CASSPDRRGELFF TGTGCCAGCAGTCCCGACAGACGGGGGGAGCTGTTTTTT - TRBJ2-2 TRBV11-2 -
CASSLGGLAGDEQYF TGCGCCAGCAGCTTGGGGGGACTAGCGGGTGACGAGCAGTACTTC TRBD2 TRBJ2-7 TRBV5-1 few
CSALQGATHNEQFF TGCAGTGCCCTACAGGGGGCGACCCACAATGAGCAGTTCTTC TRBD1 TRBJ2-1 TRBV20-1 few
CASSPGGGYDTEAFF TGTGCCAGCAGCCCAGGGGGGGGATATGATACTGAAGCTTTCTTT TRBD1 TRBJ1-1 TRBV7-3 -
CASSPQGVSLYEQYF TGCGCCAGCAGCCCACAGGGGGTGTCACTCTACGAGCAGTACTTC TRBD1 TRBJ2-7 TRBV5-1 -
CASSVGLGYSGNTIYF TGTGCCAGCAGCGTAGGTTTGGGCTACTCTGGAAACACCATATATTTT - TRBJ1-3 TRBV9 -
CSVDTYRGPYNEQFF TGCAGCGTTGACACTTACAGGGGCCCCTACAATGAGCAGTTCTTC TRBD1 TRBJ2-1 TRBV29-1 few
CSVEDQGPAEQFF TGCAGCGTTGAAGATCAGGGACCTGCTGAACAGTTCTTC - TRBJ2-1 TRBV29-1 few
CASSPRRSVAGDNQPQHF TGTGCCAGCTCACCACGTCGGTCAGTGGCAGGGGACAATCAGCCCCAGCATTTT - TRBJ1-5 TRBV18 -
CSVETGRSYEQYF TGCAGCGTTGAAACAGGCCGCTCCTACGAGCAGTACTTC - TRBJ2-7 TRBV29-1 -
CASSFPGTGTSYGYTF TGTGCCAGCAGCTTCCCCGGGACAGGGACGTCCTATGGCTACACCTTC TRBD1 TRBJ1-2 TRBV7-9 -
CSAYSPYRDFSYNEQFF TGCAGTGCCTACTCCCCCTACCGGGACTTCTCCTACAATGAGCAGTTCTTC - TRBJ2-1 TRBV20-1 -
CASSFQTPAVGYEQYF TGTGCCAGCAGCTTTCAGACGCCTGCGGTCGGCTACGAGCAGTACTTC - TRBJ2-7 TRBV27 few
CSARAGMLNTEAFF TGCAGTGCTAGAGCCGGGATGCTGAACACTGAAGCTTTCTTT - TRBJ1-1 TRBV20-1 -
CASREGKGFNIQYF TGTGCCAGCAGGGAGGGGAAGGGATTTAACATTCAGTACTTC - TRBJ2-4 TRBV28 -
CASSQARKETQYF TGCGCCAGCAGCCAAGCCAGGAAAGAGACCCAGTACTTC - TRBJ2-5 TRBV5-1 -
CASSVSRSYNEQFF TGCGCCAGCAGCGTTAGCCGTTCCTACAATGAGCAGTTCTTC - TRBJ2-1 TRBV4-1 -